The T cell receptor beta chain under discussion was sequenced for a study of chemoradiotherapy in HPV16-positive cancers. Study context: Candidate HPV-specific clones and shared TCR motifs came from a couple of HPV16-positive patients.

Some clones are missing from TCRdb's copy, which holds only in-frame ones; the method was immunoSEQ multiplex PCR. The sample has some 10,000 clones, over 80% seen once; the top ten hold roughly an eighth. About this clone itself: The antigen is unknown.

CDR1 is MGHRA, CDR2 YSYEKL, per germline. V lost 1 base to trimming and J lost 3 bases; unmatched junction nucleotides: 5. There are 15 residues in the CDR3. Notes on the study in general: Non-HPV-specific T cells did not expand in tumors during treatment, whereas candidate HPV-specific clones and E7-related motifs did. The functional HPV-specific definition rests on just two HPV16-positive patients.

Sequences were derived from blood, sampled from a patient who underwent chemoradiotherapy. The source is a human donor with HPV-associated anogenital cancer. The V call is TRBV4-1, the J call TRBJ1-2, with 7 bases lining up with TRBD1. For the CDR3, the DNA is TGCGCCAGCAGCCAAGTAGACAGGGCGGACTATGGCTACACCTTC. It codes for CASSQVDRADYGYTF.